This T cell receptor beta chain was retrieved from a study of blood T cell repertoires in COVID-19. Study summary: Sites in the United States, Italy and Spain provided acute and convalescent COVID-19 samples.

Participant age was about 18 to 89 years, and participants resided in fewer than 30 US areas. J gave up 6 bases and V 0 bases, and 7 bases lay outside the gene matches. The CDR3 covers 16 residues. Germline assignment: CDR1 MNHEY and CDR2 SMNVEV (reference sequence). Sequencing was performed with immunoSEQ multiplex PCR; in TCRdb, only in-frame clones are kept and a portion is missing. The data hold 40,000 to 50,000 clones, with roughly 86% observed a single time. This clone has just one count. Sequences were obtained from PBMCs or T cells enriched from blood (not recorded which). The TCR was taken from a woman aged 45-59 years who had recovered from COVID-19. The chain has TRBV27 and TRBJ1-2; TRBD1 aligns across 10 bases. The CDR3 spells CASSLSRGQGRNGYTF. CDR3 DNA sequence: TGTGCCAGCAGTTTATCGAGGGGACAGGGGCGAAATGGCTACACCTTC.